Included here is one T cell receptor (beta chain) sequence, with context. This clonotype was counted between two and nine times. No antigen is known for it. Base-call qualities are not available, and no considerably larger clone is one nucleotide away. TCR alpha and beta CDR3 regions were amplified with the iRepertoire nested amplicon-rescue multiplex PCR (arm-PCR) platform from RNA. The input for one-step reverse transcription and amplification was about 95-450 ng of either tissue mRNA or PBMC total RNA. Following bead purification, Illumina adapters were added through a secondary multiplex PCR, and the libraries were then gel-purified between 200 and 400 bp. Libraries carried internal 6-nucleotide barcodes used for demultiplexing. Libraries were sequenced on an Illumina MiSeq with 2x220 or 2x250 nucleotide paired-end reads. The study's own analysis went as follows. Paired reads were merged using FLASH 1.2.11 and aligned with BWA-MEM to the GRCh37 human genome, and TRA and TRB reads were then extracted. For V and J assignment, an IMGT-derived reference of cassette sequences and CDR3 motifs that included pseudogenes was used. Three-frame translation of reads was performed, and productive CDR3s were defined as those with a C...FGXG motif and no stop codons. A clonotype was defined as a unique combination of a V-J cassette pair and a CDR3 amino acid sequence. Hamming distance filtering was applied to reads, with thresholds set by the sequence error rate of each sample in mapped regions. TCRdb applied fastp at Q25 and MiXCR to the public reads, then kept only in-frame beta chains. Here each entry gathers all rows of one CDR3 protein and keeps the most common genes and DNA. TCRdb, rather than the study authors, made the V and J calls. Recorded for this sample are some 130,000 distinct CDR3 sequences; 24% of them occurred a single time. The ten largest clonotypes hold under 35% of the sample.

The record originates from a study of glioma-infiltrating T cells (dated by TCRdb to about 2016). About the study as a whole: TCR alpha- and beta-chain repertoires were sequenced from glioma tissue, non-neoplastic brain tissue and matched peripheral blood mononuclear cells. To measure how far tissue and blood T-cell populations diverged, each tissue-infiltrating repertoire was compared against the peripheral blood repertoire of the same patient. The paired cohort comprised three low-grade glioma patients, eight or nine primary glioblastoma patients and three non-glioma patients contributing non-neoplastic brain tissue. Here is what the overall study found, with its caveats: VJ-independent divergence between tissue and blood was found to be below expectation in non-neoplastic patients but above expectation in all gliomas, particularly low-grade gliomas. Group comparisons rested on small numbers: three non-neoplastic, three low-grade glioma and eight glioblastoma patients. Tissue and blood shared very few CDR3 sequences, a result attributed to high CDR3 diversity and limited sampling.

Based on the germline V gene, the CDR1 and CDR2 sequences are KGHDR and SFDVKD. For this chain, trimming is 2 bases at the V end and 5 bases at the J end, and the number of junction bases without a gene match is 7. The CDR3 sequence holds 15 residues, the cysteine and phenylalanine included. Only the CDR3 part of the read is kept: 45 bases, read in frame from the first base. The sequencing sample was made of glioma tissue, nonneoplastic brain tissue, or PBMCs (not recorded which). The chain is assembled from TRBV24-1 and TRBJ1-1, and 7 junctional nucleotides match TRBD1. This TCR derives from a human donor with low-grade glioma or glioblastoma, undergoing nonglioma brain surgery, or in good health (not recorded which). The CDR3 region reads CATSDSTGARTEAFF. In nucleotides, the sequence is TGTGCCACCAGTGATTCCACAGGGGCCCGGACTGAAGCTTTCTTT.